This is a list of T cell receptor beta chains from one sample in a study of OX40 agonist ivuxolimab in advanced cancers. Assay used: immunoSEQ multiplex PCR; TCRdb lists only in-frame clones, some missing. Among more than 30,000 clones listed, 81% were seen once. The sample here was CD4+ or CD8+ T cells sorted from blood, taken in a trial of the OX40 agonist ivuxolimab. Every receptor here comes from an adult with an advanced solid tumor such as melanoma, head and neck, liver or kidney cancer. Both conserved end residues are part of each CDR3. Fields, in order: V gene, J gene, clone size, D gene, CDR3 protein. D genes are given only for firm matches. The listing skips clone size in some rows; elsewhere it reads once, few, many or a size class.

>TRBV5-5|TRBJ2-7|-|TRBD2
CASSSRTSGNYEQYF
>TRBV11-3|TRBJ2-2|-|-
CASSLDDLAGELFF
>TRBV6-5|TRBJ2-7|-|TRBD2
CASSRLAGGDEQYF
>TRBV6-1|TRBJ2-1|once|TRBD2
CASSGLGGLAGGGNEQFF
>TRBV27|TRBJ2-1|-|TRBD2
CASSRTSGSGQFF
>TRBV4-1|TRBJ1-2|-|TRBD1
CASSQDFPRVQGGNGYTF
>TRBV2|TRBJ2-3|few|-
CASNAPLTDTQYF
>TRBV2|TRBJ1-2|few|-
CASSRTGTITYGYTF
>TRBV7-9|TRBJ1-4|-|-
CASSRTAQKLFF
>TRBV7-2|TRBJ2-7|-|-
CASSFQGAYEQYF
>TRBV19|TRBJ1-5|-|-
CASSLAGSSGQPQHF
>TRBV7-2|TRBJ1-6|once|TRBD1
CASSSTGGANSPLHF
>TRBV5-4|TRBJ1-2|-|TRBD1
CASSLGWGQGADGYTF
>TRBV6-5|TRBJ2-5|-|TRBD2
CASSSHGGEETQYF
>TRBV28|TRBJ1-2|-|TRBD1
CASEQGFNYGYTF
>TRBV9|TRBJ2-2|few|-
CASGGTGELFF
>TRBV4-3|TRBJ1-1|-|-
CASSHQANTEAFF
>TRBV9|TRBJ1-2|-|-
CASSEGSYGYTF
>TRBV11-2|TRBJ2-7|medium-sized|-
CASSPTVGPLSSYEQYF
>TRBV5-1|TRBJ2-3|-|-
CASSLEPSTDTQYF
>TRBV6-6|TRBJ1-5|few|-
CASGDNSNQPQHF
>TRBV5-1|TRBJ2-7|-|-
CASSLVVSPYEQYF
>TRBV19|TRBJ2-7|few|-
CASRILDGSYEQYF
>TRBV27|TRBJ1-5|few|-
CASSPPFLLSPQHF
>TRBV9|TRBJ2-3|-|-
CASSVAPSLSTDTQYF
>TRBV19|TRBJ1-4|few|-
CASSIGQGSRKLFF
>TRBV6-6|TRBJ2-3|-|-
CASGTLDTQYF
>TRBV6-6|TRBJ2-7|-|-
CASSNYPPGEQYF
>TRBV11-2|TRBJ2-5|few|TRBD2
CASSSNSGSSIETQYF
>TRBV7-3|TRBJ2-3|-|-
CASSSTGTTDTQYF
>TRBV7-9|TRBJ2-1|-|-
CASSLAASYVDNEQFF
>TRBV5-1|TRBJ2-1|few|-
CASSLASSRGNEQFF
>TRBV14|TRBJ2-3|once|TRBD2
CASSQDGLAGVPPYF
>TRBV6-6|TRBJ1-1|-|-
CASTNSGLGNTEAFF
>TRBV5-1|TRBJ2-7|-|-
CASTPGDSYEQYF
>TRBV28|TRBJ1-1|-|TRBD1
CASSFGTGFSEAFF
>TRBV11-2|TRBJ1-1|-|-
CASSRRGSTEAFF
>TRBV11-1|TRBJ2-5|-|TRBD2
CASSLDISGRAETQYF
>TRBV6-1|TRBJ1-6|-|-
CASSEVFGAKSF
>TRBV23-1|TRBJ2-5|-|TRBD2
CAISLHRLAGVYRETQYF